The 7 T cell receptor beta chains listed next were all sequenced from one sample in a study of cytomegalovirus exposure and HLA in healthy donors. PCR amplification relied on 60 Vbeta primers (plus 13 Jbeta primers). TCRdb keeps only in-frame clones here, not all; method: immunoSEQ multiplex PCR. The table includes 100,000 to 150,000 clones, about 80% detected once. The sequenced sample consisted of PBMCs. These receptor sequences come from a human donor in good health.

The chain joins TRBV7-9 to TRBJ1-5; possibly TRBD1 for D (6 bases). CDR3 length equals 14 residues. Trimming took off 5 bases at V and 3 bases at J, with 11 bases between the two ends. The germline gives CDR1 SEHNR, CDR2 FQNEAQ (reference sequence). CDR3 amino acids: CASSHTGNNQPQHF. In nucleotides, the CDR3 is TGTGCCAGCAGCCATACAGGGAACAATCAGCCCCAGCATTTT. Supplemented by reference TRBV7-9 and TRBJ1-5, the full variable domain reads DTGVSQNPRHKITKRGQNVTFRCDPISEHNRLYWYRQTLGQGPEFLTYFQNEAQLEKSRLLSDRFSAERPKGSFSTLEIQRTEQGDSAMYLCASSHTGNNQPQHFGDGTRLSIL.

V is TRBV15 and J is TRBJ1-2, with D maybe TRBD1 (5 bases). Germline CDR1 and CDR2: LNHNV and YYDKDF (reference sequence). The CDR3 runs to 14 residues. Trimming left V 0 bases short and J 8 bases short, with 13 bases between. The CDR3 spells CATSRDPGRAGYTF. As DNA, the CDR3 is TGTGCCACCAGCAGAGATCCAGGGAGGGCGGGCTACACCTTC.

The rearrangement joins TRBV19 to TRBJ1-2; 7 positions match TRBD1. There are 15 residues in the CDR3. Looked up from germline, CDR1 is LNHDA and CDR2 is SQIVND (reference sequence). The junction had 10 bases not matched to a gene; V was cut back by 4 bases and J by 5 bases. The CDR3: CASSTYGQVKYGYTF. CDR3 nucleotides: TGTGCCAGTAGTACCTACGGACAGGTCAAATATGGCTACACCTTC.

The chain has TRBV5-1 and TRBJ1-4, with 9 bases fitting TRBD1. This CDR3 comprises 18 residues. Germline V CDR1 and CDR2: SGHRS, YFSETQ. The J segment lost 2 bases and the V segment lost 0 bases, leaving 8 bases of the junction unmatched. The CDR3 DNA reads TGCGCCAGCAGCTTGGGCCGAGGACAGGGGTCTACTAATGAAAAACTGTTTTTT. This encodes CASSLGRGQGSTNEKLFF.

V and J are TRBV2 and TRBJ2-5, with 9 bases lining up with TRBD1. TRBJ2-7 matches the DNA end more closely, so the J call is doubtful. Germline V gene lookup returns CDR1 SNHLY and CDR2 FYNNEI. This CDR3 is 15 amino acids long. The CDR3 nucleotides are TGTGCCAGCAGTGTAGAAGGACAGGGGTTCTACGAGCAGTACTTC. Its protein is CASSVEGQGFYEQYF.

This sequence joins TRBV19 and TRBJ1-1; D perhaps matches TRBD1 (6 bases). With 9 bases removed from V and 1 base from J, the gap between germline ends came to 9 bases. Germline V gives CDR1 LNHDA, CDR2 SQIVND (reference sequence). The CDR3 consists of 12 residues. This chain's CDR3 is CASGQRNTEAFF. The DNA for the CDR3 is TGTGCCAGCGGACAGAGGAACACTGAAGCTTTCTTT.

The chain combines TRBV27 with TRBJ1-6; D uncertain. The CDR3 runs 14 residues. Germline-derived CDR1 and CDR2 are MNHEY and SMNVEV (reference sequence). The ends were cut back, 5 bases at V and 9 bases at J, with 14 bases in the middle. The CDR3 protein is CASSQSASLSPLHF. CDR3 DNA: TGTGCCAGCAGTCAATCAGCGTCCCTTTCACCCCTCCACTTT.